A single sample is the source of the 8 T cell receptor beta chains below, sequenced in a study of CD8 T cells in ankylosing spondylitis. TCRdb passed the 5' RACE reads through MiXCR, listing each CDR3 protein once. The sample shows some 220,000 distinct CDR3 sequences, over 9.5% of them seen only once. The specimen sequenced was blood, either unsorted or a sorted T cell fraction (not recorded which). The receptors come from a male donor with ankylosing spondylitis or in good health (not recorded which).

The CDR3 coding sequence is TGTGCCAGCAGCCCTCGACAGGGAATCCACGAGCAGTACTTC. Translation: CASSPRQGIHEQYF. The chain is built from TRBV7-9 and TRBJ2-7; 7 nucleotides match TRBD1. The CDR3 is 14 amino acids. CDR1 and CDR2 from the germline V gene are SEHNR and FQNEAQ (reference sequence). Trimming took 5 bases from V and 5 from J; bases not matched to a gene: 9.

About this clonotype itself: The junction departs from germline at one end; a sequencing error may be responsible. The CDR3 sequence: CTSSEGTYEQYF. DNA of the CDR3: TGCACCAGCAGCGAAGGGACCTACGAGCAGTACTTC. This chain connects TRBV5-1 to TRBJ2-7; D unresolved. The germline V gene has CDR1 SGHRS and CDR2 YFSETQ. This CDR3 contains 12 residues.

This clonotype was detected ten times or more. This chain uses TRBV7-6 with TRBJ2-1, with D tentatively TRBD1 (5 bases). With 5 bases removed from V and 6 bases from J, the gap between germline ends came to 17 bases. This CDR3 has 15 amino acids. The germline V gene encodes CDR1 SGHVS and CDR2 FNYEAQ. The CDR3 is CASSPFPRTSNEQFF. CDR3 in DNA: TGTGCCAGCAGCCCCTTTCCACGGACAAGCAATGAGCAGTTCTTC. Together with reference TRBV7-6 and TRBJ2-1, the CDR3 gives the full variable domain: GAGVSQSPRYKVTKRGQDVALRCDPISGHVSLYWYRQALGQGPEFLTYFNYEAQQDKSGLPNDRFSAERPEGSISTLTIQRTEQRDSAMYRCASSPFPRTSNEQFFGPGTRLTVL.

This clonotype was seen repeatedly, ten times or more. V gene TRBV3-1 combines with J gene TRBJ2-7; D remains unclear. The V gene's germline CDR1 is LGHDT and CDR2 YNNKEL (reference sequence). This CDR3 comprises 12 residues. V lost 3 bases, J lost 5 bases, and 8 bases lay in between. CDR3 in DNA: TGTGCCAGCAGCCATTACAAGGACGAGCAGTACTTC. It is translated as CASSHYKDEQYF.

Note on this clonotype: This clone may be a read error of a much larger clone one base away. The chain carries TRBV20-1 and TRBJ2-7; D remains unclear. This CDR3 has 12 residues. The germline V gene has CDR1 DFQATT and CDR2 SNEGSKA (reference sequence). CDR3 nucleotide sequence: TGCGGTGCTAGTACATACGGACCCGAGCAGTACTTC. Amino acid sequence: CGASTYGPEQYF.

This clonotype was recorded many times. In nucleotides, the CDR3 is TGTGCCAGCAGTCGGTTTACAGGGGGCGAAGATGGCTACACCTTC. Translating gives CASSRFTGGEDGYTF. The gene calls are TRBV5-4 and TRBJ1-2, with TRBD1 identical over 9 bases. From germline, CDR1 is SGHNT and CDR2 YYREEE (reference sequence). V lost 5 bases, J lost 6 bases, and 11 bases stayed unmatched. This CDR3 has 15 residues.

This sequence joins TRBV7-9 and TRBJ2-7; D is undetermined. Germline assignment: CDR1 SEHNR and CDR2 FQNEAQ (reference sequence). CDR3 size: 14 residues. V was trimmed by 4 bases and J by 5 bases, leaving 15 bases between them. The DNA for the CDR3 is TGTGCCAGCAGCTATACCTCCAGCCGAAACGAGCAGTACTTC. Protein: CASSYTSSRNEQYF.

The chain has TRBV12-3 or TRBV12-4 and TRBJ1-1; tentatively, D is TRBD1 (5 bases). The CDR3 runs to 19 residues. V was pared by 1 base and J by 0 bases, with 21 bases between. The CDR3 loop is CASSLELGNRGEMNTEAFF. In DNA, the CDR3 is TGTGCCAGCAGTTTAGAACTAGGGAACAGAGGGGAGATGAACACTGAAGCTTTCTTT.